The sequence of this T cell receptor beta chain was determined in a study of Graves' ophthalmopathy and Graves' hyperthyroidism. Whole-study results and caveats: Ophthalmopathy progression prediction by the model yielded a sensitivity of about 69% and a specificity of approximately 77%.

This clonotype was seen only a few times. Its antigen remains unidentified. Investigators amplified TCR beta CDR3 regions from RNA transcripts. HTBI primers were employed in first-round RT-PCR, then a second-round multiplex PCR followed. One entry per CDR3 protein, called by TCRdb with MiXCR from the multiplex PCR reads. The sample yields 650,000 to 900,000 distinct CDR3 sequences, 35% to 50% seen once. The germline V gene has CDR1 SNHLY and CDR2 FYNNEI. The CDR3 has 15 amino acids. Between the trimmed V and J ends, which lost 6 bases and 1 base, there was a span of 14 bases. The genes are TRBV2 and TRBJ2-3; tentative D call: TRBD2 (6 bases). Material: peripheral blood. The TCR originated in an adult man with Graves' ophthalmopathy. CDR3 region: CASRGATGGTDTQYF. CDR3 bases: TGTGCCAGCAGAGGGGCGACGGGGGGCACAGATACGCAGTATTTT.